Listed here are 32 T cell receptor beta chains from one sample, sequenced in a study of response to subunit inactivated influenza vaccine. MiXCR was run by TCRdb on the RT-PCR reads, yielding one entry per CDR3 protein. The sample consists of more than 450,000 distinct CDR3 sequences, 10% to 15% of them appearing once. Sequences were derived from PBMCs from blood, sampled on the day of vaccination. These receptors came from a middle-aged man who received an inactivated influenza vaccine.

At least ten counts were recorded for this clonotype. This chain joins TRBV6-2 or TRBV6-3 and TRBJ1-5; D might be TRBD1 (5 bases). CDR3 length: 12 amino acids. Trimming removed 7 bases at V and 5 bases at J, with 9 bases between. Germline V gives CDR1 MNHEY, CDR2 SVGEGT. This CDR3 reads CASKVTDQPQHF. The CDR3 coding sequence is TGTGCCAGCAAAGTGACAGATCAGCCCCAGCATTTT.

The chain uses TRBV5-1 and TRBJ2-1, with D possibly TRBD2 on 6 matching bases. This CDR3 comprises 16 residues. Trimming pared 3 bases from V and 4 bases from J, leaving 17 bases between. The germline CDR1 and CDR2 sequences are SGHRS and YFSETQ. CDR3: CASSSTPGRGYNEQFF. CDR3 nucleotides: TGCGCCAGCAGCTCCACCCCGGGACGGGGGTACAATGAGCAGTTCTTC.

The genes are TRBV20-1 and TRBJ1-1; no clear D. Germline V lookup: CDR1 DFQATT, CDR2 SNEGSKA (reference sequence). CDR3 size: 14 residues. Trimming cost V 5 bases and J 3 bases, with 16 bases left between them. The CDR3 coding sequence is TGCAGTGCTGGGAGTGCTCTATCGGACACTGAAGCTTTCTTT. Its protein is CSAGSALSDTEAFF.

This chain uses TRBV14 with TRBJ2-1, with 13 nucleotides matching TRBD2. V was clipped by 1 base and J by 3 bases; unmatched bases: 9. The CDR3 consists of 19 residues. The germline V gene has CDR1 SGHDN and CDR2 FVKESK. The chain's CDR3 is CASSQGNVGTSGVYNEQFF. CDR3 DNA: TGTGCCAGCAGCCAAGGAAACGTCGGGACTAGCGGGGTCTACAATGAGCAGTTCTTC. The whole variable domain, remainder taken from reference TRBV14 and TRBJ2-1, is EAGVTQFPSHSVIEKGQTVTLRCDPISGHDNLYWYRRVMGKEIKFLLHFVKESKQDESGMPNNRFLAERTGGTYSTLKVQPAELEDSGVYFCASSQGNVGTSGVYNEQFFGPGTRLTVL.

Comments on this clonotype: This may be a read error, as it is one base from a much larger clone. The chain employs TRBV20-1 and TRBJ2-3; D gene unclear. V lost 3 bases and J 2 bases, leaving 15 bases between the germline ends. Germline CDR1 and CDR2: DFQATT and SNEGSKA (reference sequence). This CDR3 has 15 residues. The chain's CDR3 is CSARPTESDTDTQYF. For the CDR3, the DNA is TGCAGTGCTAGGCCGACTGAATCGGACACAGATACGCAGTATTTT.

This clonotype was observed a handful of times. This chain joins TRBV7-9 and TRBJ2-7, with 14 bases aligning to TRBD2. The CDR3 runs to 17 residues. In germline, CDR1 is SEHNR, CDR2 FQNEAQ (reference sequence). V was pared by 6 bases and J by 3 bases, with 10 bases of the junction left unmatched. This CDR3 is CASSSPGLAGVIYEQYF. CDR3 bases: TGTGCCAGCAGTTCTCCGGGACTAGCGGGAGTGATCTACGAGCAGTACTTC.

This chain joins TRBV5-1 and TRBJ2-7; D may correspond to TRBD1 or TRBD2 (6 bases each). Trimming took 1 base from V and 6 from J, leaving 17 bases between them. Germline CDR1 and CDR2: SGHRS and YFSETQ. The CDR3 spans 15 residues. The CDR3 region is CASSLSGTRGPEQYF. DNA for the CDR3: TGCGCCAGCAGCTTGTCTGGTACTCGGGGGCCCGAGCAGTACTTC.

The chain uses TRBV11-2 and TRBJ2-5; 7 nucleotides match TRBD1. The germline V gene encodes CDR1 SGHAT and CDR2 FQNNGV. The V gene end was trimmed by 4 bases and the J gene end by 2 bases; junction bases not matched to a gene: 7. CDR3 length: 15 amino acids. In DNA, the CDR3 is TGTGCCAGCAGCTCGGGACAGACGAAACAAGAGACCCAGTACTTC. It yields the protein CASSSGQTKQETQYF.

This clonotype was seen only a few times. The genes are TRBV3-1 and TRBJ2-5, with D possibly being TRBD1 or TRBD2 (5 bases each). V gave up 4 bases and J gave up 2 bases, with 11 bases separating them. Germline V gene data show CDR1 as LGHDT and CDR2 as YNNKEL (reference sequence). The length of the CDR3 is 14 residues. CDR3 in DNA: TGTGCCAGCAGCCTCCGGGACGTACAAGAGACCCAGTACTTC. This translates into CASSLRDVQETQYF.

CDR3 nucleotides: TGTGCCAGCAGCCAAGAGGGGCTGTGGACTGAAGCTTTCTTT. This translates into CASSQEGLWTEAFF. The J gene is TRBJ1-1, the V gene TRBV14; D is possibly TRBD1 (5 bases). Germline values: CDR1 SGHDN, CDR2 FVKESK. Trimming left V 0 bases short and J 5 bases short, with 10 bases between. This CDR3 contains 14 residues.

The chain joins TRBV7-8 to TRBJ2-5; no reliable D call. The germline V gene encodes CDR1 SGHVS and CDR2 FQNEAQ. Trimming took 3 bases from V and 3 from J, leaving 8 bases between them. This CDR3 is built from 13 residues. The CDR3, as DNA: TGTGCCAGCAGCTTTTGGTTAGAAGAGACCCAGTACTTC. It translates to CASSFWLEETQYF.

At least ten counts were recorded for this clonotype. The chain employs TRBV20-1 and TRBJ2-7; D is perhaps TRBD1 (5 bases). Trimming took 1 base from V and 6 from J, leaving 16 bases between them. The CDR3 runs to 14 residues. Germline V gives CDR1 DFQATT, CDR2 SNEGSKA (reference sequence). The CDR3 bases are TGCAGTGCTAGAGCCGACAACCAGGGTACCGAGCAGTACTTC. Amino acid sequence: CSARADNQGTEQYF.

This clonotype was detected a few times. The CDR3 DNA reads TGTGCCAGCAGTTTATCCGGGACCCCTGGAAACACCATATATTTT. Its translation: CASSLSGTPGNTIYF. This rearrangement joins TRBV12-3 or TRBV12-4 to TRBJ1-3, with D perhaps matching TRBD1 (5 bases). The CDR3 runs to 15 residues. Trimming removed 2 bases from V and 2 bases from J, with 10 bases in between.

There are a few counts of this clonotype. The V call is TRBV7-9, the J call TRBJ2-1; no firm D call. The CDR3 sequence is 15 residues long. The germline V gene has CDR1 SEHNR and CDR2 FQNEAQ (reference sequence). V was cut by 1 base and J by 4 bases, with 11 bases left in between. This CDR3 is CASSLVGFQYNEQFF. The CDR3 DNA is TGTGCCAGCAGCTTAGTCGGGTTCCAGTACAATGAGCAGTTCTTC.

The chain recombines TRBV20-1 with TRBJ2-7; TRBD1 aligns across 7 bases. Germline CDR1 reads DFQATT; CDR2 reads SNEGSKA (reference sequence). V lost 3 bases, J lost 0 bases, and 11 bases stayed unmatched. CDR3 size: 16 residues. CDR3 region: CSARDPTGKSSYEQYF. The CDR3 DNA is TGCAGTGCTAGGGACCCGACAGGGAAAAGCTCCTACGAGCAGTACTTC.

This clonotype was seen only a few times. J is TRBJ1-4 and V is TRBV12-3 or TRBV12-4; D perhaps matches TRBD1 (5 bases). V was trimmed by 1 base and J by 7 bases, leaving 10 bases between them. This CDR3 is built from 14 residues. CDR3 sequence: CASSLEGSFEKLFF. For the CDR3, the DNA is TGTGCCAGCAGTTTAGAGGGGAGCTTTGAAAAACTGTTTTTT.

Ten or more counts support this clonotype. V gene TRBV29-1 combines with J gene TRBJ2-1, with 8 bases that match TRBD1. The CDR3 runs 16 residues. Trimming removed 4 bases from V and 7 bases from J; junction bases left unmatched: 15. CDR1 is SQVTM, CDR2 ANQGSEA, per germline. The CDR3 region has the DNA TGCAGCGTTGTTCCTTTTCGGACAGGGAACGAGAATGAGCAGTTCTTC. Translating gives CSVVPFRTGNENEQFF.

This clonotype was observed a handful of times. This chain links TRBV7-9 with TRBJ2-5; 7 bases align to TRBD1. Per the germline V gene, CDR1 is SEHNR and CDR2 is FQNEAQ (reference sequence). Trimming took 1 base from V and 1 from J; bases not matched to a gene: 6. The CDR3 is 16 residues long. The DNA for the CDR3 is TGTGCCAGCAGCTTAGGACAGGGAGTTTTCCAAGAGACCCAGTACTTC. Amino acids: CASSLGQGVFQETQYF.

CDR3 loop: CATSREQGNGETQYF. The CDR3 DNA reads as TGTGCCACCAGCAGAGAACAGGGAAATGGGGAGACCCAGTACTTC. The chain is built from TRBV15 and TRBJ2-5, with D possibly being TRBD1 (6 bases). V was cut by 0 bases and J by 5 bases, with 13 bases left in between. This CDR3 is 15 amino acids long. Germline lookup yields CDR1 LNHNV and CDR2 YYDKDF (reference sequence).

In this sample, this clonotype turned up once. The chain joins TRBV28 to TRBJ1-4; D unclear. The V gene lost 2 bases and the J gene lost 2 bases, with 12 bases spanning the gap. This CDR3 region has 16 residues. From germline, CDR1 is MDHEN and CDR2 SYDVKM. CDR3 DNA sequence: TGTGCCAGCAGTTTACGCGGGCTTGGGACTAATGAAAAACTGTTTTTT. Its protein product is CASSLRGLGTNEKLFF.

For the CDR3, the DNA is TGTGCCACCCGGGACAGATCGTACTCTGGAAACACCATATATTTT. This codes for CATRDRSYSGNTIYF. This sequence joins TRBV3-1 and TRBJ1-3; TRBD1 agrees at 7 bases. This CDR3 is 15 amino acids long. J lost 0 bases, V lost 10 bases, and 9 bases had no gene match. The germline gives CDR1 LGHDT, CDR2 YNNKEL (reference sequence).

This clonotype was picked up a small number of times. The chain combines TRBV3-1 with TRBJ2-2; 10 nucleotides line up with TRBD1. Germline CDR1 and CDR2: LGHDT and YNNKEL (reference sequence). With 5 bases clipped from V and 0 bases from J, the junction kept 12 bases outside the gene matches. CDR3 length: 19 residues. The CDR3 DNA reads TGTGCCAGCAGCGCCGTCCCGGGACAGGGGCTATCGAACACCGGGGAGCTGTTTTTT. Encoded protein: CASSAVPGQGLSNTGELFF.

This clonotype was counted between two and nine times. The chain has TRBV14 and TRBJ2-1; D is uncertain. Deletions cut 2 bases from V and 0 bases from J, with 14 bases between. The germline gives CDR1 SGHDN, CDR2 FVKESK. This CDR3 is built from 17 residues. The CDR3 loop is CASSQNFPISSYNEQFF. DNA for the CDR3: TGTGCCAGCAGCCAAAACTTTCCAATTAGCTCCTACAATGAGCAGTTCTTC. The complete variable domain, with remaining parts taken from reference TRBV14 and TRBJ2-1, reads EAGVTQFPSHSVIEKGQTVTLRCDPISGHDNLYWYRRVMGKEIKFLLHFVKESKQDESGMPNNRFLAERTGGTYSTLKVQPAELEDSGVYFCASSQNFPISSYNEQFFGPGTRLTVL.

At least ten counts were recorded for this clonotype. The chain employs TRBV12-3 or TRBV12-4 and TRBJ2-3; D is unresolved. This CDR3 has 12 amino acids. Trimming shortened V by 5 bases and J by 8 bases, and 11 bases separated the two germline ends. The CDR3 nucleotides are TGTGCCAGCAGTCCGAGTTCGGGTACGCAGTATTTT. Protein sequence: CASSPSSGTQYF.

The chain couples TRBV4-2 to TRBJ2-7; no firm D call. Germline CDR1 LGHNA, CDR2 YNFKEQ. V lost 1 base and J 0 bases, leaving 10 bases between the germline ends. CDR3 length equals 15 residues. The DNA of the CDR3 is TGTGCCAGCAGCCAAGCGACCCTTGGCTCCTACGAGCAGTACTTC. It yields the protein CASSQATLGSYEQYF.

The CDR3: CASSLEVAAYNEQFF. The CDR3 coding sequence is TGTGCCAGCAGCTTAGAAGTAGCGGCCTACAATGAGCAGTTCTTC. V is TRBV7-2 and J is TRBJ2-1, with D perhaps matching TRBD2 (6 bases). Germline CDR1 SGHTA, CDR2 FQGNSA. V was clipped by 1 base and J by 2 bases, with 9 bases between them. This CDR3 contains 15 residues.

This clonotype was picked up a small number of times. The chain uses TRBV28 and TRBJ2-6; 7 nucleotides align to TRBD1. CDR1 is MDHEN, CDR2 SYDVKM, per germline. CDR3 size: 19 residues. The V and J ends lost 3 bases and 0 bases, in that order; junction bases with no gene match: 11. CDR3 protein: CASSFDRTGSYSGANVLTF. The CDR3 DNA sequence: TGTGCCAGCAGTTTTGATCGGACAGGATCCTACTCTGGGGCCAACGTCCTGACTTTC. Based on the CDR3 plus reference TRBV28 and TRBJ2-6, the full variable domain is DVKVTQSSRYLVKRTGEKVFLECVQDMDHENMFWYRQDPGLGLRLIYFSYDVKMKEKGDIPEGYSVSREKKERFSLILESASTNQTSMYLCASSFDRTGSYSGANVLTFGAGSRLTVL.

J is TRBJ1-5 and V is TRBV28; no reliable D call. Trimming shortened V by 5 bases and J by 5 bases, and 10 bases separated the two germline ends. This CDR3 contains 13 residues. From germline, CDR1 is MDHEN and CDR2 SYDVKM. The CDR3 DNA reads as TGTGCCAGCAGTCTAGACGGAGATCAGCCCCAGCATTTT. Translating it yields CASSLDGDQPQHF.

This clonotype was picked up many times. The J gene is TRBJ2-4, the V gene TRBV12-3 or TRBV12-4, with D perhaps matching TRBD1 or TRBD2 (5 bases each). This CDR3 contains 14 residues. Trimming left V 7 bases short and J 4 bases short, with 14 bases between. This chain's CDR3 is CASTRGAGKNIQYF. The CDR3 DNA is TGTGCCAGCACCAGAGGGGCAGGGAAAAACATTCAGTACTTC.

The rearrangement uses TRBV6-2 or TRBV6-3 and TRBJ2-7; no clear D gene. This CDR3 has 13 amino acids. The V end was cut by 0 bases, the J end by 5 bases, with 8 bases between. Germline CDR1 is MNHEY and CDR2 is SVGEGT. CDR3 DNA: TGTGCCAGCAGTTACTCGGTAAACCACGAGCAGTACTTC. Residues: CASSYSVNHEQYF.

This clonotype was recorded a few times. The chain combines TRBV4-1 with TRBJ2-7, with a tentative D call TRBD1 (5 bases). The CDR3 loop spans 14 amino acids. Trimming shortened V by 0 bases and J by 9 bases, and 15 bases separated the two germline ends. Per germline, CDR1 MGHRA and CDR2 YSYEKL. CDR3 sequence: CASSQDNQGMAQYF. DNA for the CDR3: TGCGCCAGCAGCCAAGATAATCAGGGTATGGCGCAGTACTTC.

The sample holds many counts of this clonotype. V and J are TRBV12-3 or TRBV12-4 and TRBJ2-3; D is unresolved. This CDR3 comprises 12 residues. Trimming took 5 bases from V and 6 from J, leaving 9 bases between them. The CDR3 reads CASSPQRDTQYF. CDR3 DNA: TGTGCCAGCAGTCCCCAGAGGGATACGCAGTATTTT.